This TCR beta chain came from a study of T cell repertoires in cytomegalovirus infection. In the study overall: It can be stated that public TCR beta signatures indicated CMV infection as well as a matching HLA type. General study results and limits: Carriers of CMV plus the relevant HLA were identified by cumulative public TCR beta family frequency. HLA-C-restricted CMV-specific TCR beta clonotypes prevailed in the ex vivo response.

After removal of 6 bases from V and 2 bases from J, the junction contained 16 bases not matched to a gene. The CDR3 is made up of 16 amino acids. Germline V gene sequence: CDR1 DFQATT, CDR2 SNEGSKA (reference sequence). One entry per CDR3 protein, called by TCRdb with MiXCR from the reads. This table has some 160,000 distinct CDR3 sequences, about a sixth appearing once. This clonotype was counted only a few times. The antigen remains unidentified. The chain has TRBV20-1 and TRBJ2-7; 7 bases agree with TRBD2. This clonotype was sampled from a human donor in good health (CMV status not recorded). Some clones in this sample may be carry-over from other donors' samples. The material sequenced was CD8+ T cells from PBMCs. The CDR3 DNA is TGCAGTGCCACCGAGGAGGAAGTAGCGGGCCCCTACGAGCAGTACTTC. It encodes CSATEEEVAGPYEQYF.